Below, 20 T cell receptor beta chains from the same sample are listed, as sequenced in a study of cytotoxic CD8 clonotypes in ibrutinib-treated CLL. Profiled with immunoSEQ multiplex PCR; TCRdb holds only in-frame clones, not every one. The sample lists roughly 180,000 clones; about two thirds were seen once. The material was PBMCs, obtained after 24 months of ibrutinib treatment. These TCRs come from a human donor with chronic lymphocytic leukemia.

This clone has only a few counts. The CDR3 DNA reads as TGTGCCAGCAGCCAAGATCTCGGACAATTTGCGCAGCCCCAGCATTTT. Protein product: CASSQDLGQFAQPQHF. The chain carries TRBV4-2 and TRBJ1-5; D is possibly TRBD1 (5 bases). V dropped 0 bases and J dropped 7 bases, with 16 bases sitting between them. This CDR3 contains 16 residues. Germline CDR1 reads LGHNA; CDR2 reads YNFKEQ.

This clone turned up a few times. This chain links TRBV30 with TRBJ1-1; the D gene is possibly TRBD1 (5 bases). The CDR3 runs to 11 residues. Germline CDR1 and CDR2: GTSNPN and SVGIG (reference sequence). Deletions cut 2 bases from V and 8 bases from J, with 9 bases between. The CDR3 nucleotides read TGTGCCTGGAGTCTCAACAGGGAAGCTTTCTTT. Translation: CAWSLNREAFF.

The V and J genes are TRBV9 and TRBJ2-7; D ambiguous. The CDR3 has 13 residues. The germline gives CDR1 SGDLS, CDR2 YYNGEE. Trimming took off 2 bases at V and 5 bases at J, with 11 bases between the two ends. CDR3: CASSVGFSDEQYF. Written as DNA, the CDR3 is TGTGCCAGCAGCGTTGGGTTCTCGGACGAGCAGTACTTC.

The chain uses TRBV7-3 and TRBJ1-6, with D possibly matching TRBD1 (6 bases). The CDR3 loop spans 13 amino acids. The germline gives CDR1 SGHTA, CDR2 FQGTGA. V was shortened by 6 bases and J by 8 bases, with 11 bases between the two germline ends. The CDR3 sequence is CASSFTGYSPLHF. DNA for the CDR3: TGTGCCAGCAGTTTCACAGGGTATTCACCCCTCCACTTT.

Here the CDR3 reads CATRDRVYSNQPQHF. CDR3 coding DNA: TGTGCCACCAGAGACAGGGTTTATAGCAATCAGCCCCAGCATTTT. The chain employs TRBV15 and TRBJ1-5; 7 nucleotides line up with TRBD1. Per the germline V gene, CDR1 is LNHNV and CDR2 is YYDKDF (reference sequence). CDR3 length: 15 amino acids. The J segment lost 0 bases and the V segment lost 6 bases, leaving 5 bases of the junction unmatched.

The CDR3 coding sequence is TGCAGCGTTGAAGATAGAACAGGGCTTAACTATGGCTACACCTTC. Translation: CSVEDRTGLNYGYTF. The chain couples TRBV29-1 to TRBJ1-2, with D possibly being TRBD1 (6 bases). Looked up from germline, CDR1 is SQVTM and CDR2 is ANQGSEA. The CDR3 contains 15 residues. V lost 0 bases and J 1 base, leaving 12 bases between the germline ends.

The rearrangement uses TRBV7-2 and TRBJ1-2, with unresolved D. The V gene's germline CDR1 is SGHTA and CDR2 FQGNSA. The length of the CDR3 is 14 residues. Trimming cost V 1 base and J 7 bases, with 13 bases left between them. The CDR3 protein is CASSLVAWVSGYTF. The CDR3 nucleotides read TGTGCCAGCAGCTTAGTTGCTTGGGTCTCTGGCTACACCTTC.

This chain uses TRBV4-2 with TRBJ2-7; D is unclear. This CDR3 region has 16 residues. V dropped 0 bases and J dropped 0 bases, with 12 bases sitting between them. Germline loops: CDR1 LGHNA, CDR2 YNFKEQ. CDR3 sequence reads: CASSQDFASSSYEQYF. The CDR3 coding sequence is TGTGCCAGCAGCCAAGACTTCGCATCAAGCTCCTACGAGCAGTACTTC.

The chain is built from TRBV10-2 and TRBJ1-5; D gene unclear. CDR3 length equals 12 residues. V lost 5 bases and J 4 bases, leaving 6 bases between the germline ends. Germline lookup yields CDR1 WSHSY and CDR2 SAAADI. The CDR3 here is CASSSPNQPQHF. DNA for the CDR3: TGCGCCAGCAGTTCACCTAATCAGCCCCAGCATTTT.

A single count supports this clone. The chain carries TRBV7-6 and TRBJ2-1; 7 positions agree with TRBD2. V lost 1 base, J lost 4 bases, and 7 bases stayed unmatched. The CDR3 loop spans 16 amino acids. In germline, CDR1 is SGHVS, CDR2 FNYEAQ. The CDR3 protein is CASSLDMAGAYNEQFF. The CDR3 region has the DNA TGTGCCAGCAGCTTAGACATGGCGGGAGCTTACAATGAGCAGTTCTTC.

The chain is built from TRBV7-2 and TRBJ1-1; 7 bases agree with TRBD1. This CDR3 contains 13 residues. The germline gives CDR1 SGHTA, CDR2 FQGNSA. Trimming removed 11 bases from V and 4 bases from J; junction bases left unmatched: 10. CDR3 amino acids: CARTGPVGTEAFF. The CDR3 DNA sequence: TGTGCCCGGACAGGCCCCGTCGGCACTGAAGCTTTCTTT.

This clone was counted only a few times. The V call is TRBV5-4, the J call TRBJ2-7; 8 nucleotides agree with TRBD2. This CDR3 region has 19 residues. V lost 7 bases and J lost 1; bases outside the gene matches: 22. The germline V gene has CDR1 SGHNT and CDR2 YYREEE (reference sequence). This CDR3 is CASARTYGLADAQSYEQYF. For the CDR3, the DNA is TGTGCCAGCGCAAGAACCTATGGACTAGCAGACGCCCAATCCTACGAGCAGTACTTC. Combining the CDR3 with reference TRBV5-4 and TRBJ2-7 gives the whole variable domain ETGVTQSPTHLIKTRGQQVTLRCSSQSGHNTVSWYQQALGQGPQFIFQYYREEENGRGNFPPRFSGLQFPNYSSELNVNALELDDSALYLCASARTYGLADAQSYEQYFGPGTRLTVT.

This chain joins TRBV4-3 and TRBJ1-2, with D hard to call. This CDR3 spans 17 amino acids. V was trimmed by 0 bases and J by 4 bases, leaving 18 bases between them. CDR1 and CDR2 from the germline V gene are LGHNA and YSLEER. In DNA form, the CDR3 reads TGCGCCAGCAGCCAAGATACTAGGAGCACTGAGGCCTATGGCTACACCTTC. Encoded protein: CASSQDTRSTEAYGYTF.

This clone was seen only a few times. The chain uses TRBV7-2 and TRBJ2-1; 8 bases match TRBD2. Germline CDR1 is SGHTA and CDR2 is FQGNSA. The length of the CDR3 is 19 residues. V gave up 5 bases and J gave up 3 bases; unmatched junction bases: 18. The CDR3, as DNA: TGTGCCAGCAGCGGCGGGACTAGGGCGGACCTCGGGCTCTACAATGAGCAGTTCTTC. The encoded protein is CASSGGTRADLGLYNEQFF.

V usage is TRBV9 and J usage is TRBJ2-1, with 9 bases fitting TRBD2. Germline CDR1 and CDR2: SGDLS and YYNGEE. With 0 bases clipped from V and 0 bases from J, the junction kept 4 bases outside the gene matches. The CDR3 loop spans 17 amino acids. In DNA form, the CDR3 reads TGTGCCAGCAGCGTAGTGGCGGGAGGGAGCTCCTACAATGAGCAGTTCTTC. Its protein is CASSVVAGGSSYNEQFF.

The rearrangement uses TRBV7-2 and TRBJ2-1, with 10 bases lining up with TRBD1. Germline CDR1 is SGHTA and CDR2 is FQGNSA. The CDR3 extends over 15 amino acids. With 5 bases clipped from V and 1 base from J, the junction kept 2 bases outside the gene matches. The CDR3 DNA reads as TGTGCCAGCAGCGAGGACAGGGGGTCCTACAATGAGCAGTTCTTC. This codes for CASSEDRGSYNEQFF.

Regarding this clone: Germline is not matched at one junction end, which may reflect a read error. This chain links TRBV15 with TRBJ2-2, with 10 bases that match TRBD2. The CDR3 is made up of 15 amino acids. Germline lookup yields CDR1 LNHNV and CDR2 YYDKDF (reference sequence). The CDR3 reads CATRSGRASVGELFF. The CDR3 DNA is TGTGCCACCCGCAGCGGGAGGGCCTCGGTCGGGGAGCTGTTTTTT.

This clone was detected a few times. V usage is TRBV5-1 and J usage is TRBJ1-3; D is perhaps TRBD1 (6 bases). V was clipped by 1 base and J by 2 bases, with 13 bases between them. CDR3 size: 16 residues. Germline CDR1 and CDR2: SGHRS and YFSETQ. CDR3 nucleotides: TGCGCCAGCAGCTTGAGCGGGACAAACGCTGGAAACACCATATATTTT. It codes for CASSLSGTNAGNTIYF.

The V call is TRBV28, the J call TRBJ1-2, with 7 bases identical to TRBD1. V lost 4 bases to trimming and J lost 4 bases; unmatched junction nucleotides: 12. Germline CDR1 reads MDHEN; CDR2 reads SYDVKM. CDR3 length: 16 amino acids. The CDR3 nucleotides read TGTGCCAGCAGTTCCGCCGGGACAGCCTTTACCTATGGCTACACCTTC. It translates to CASSSAGTAFTYGYTF.

The CDR3 bases are TGCGCCAGCAGCCAAGTCGGGACTAGCGGGAGGAATGAGCAGTTCTTC. Translated: CASSQVGTSGRNEQFF. The rearrangement uses TRBV4-1 and TRBJ2-1, with 15 bases aligning to TRBD2. There are 16 residues in the CDR3. Germline V gives CDR1 MGHRA, CDR2 YSYEKL. With 1 base clipped from V and 7 bases from J, the junction kept 2 bases outside the gene matches.